This T cell receptor beta chain was retrieved from a study of cytomegalovirus exposure and HLA in healthy donors. About the study: Tens of millions of unique TCR sequences came from HLA-typed donors in an early release.

CDR3 length: 19 amino acids. The J segment lost 0 bases and the V segment lost 1 base, leaving 16 bases of the junction unmatched. The germline gives CDR1 SQVTM, CDR2 ANQGSEA. Researchers ran the PCR with 60 Vbeta and 13 Jbeta primers. The repertoire was sequenced with immunoSEQ multiplex PCR; TCRdb's copy has only in-frame clones and lacks some. The sample consists of 100,000 to 150,000 clones, about two thirds of them appearing once. This receptor was identified in a woman aged 55-69 years in good health and CMV-seropositive. V and J are TRBV29-1 and TRBJ2-3; 7 bases map to TRBD1. The sample was PBMCs. The DNA for the CDR3 is TGCAGCGTTGAAGGACAGGGTCTAGCTCTCGCTTCTAGCACAGATACGCAGTATTTT. As protein: CSVEGQGLALASSTDTQYF.